This T cell receptor (beta chain) stems from a study of T cell responses to AZD1222 COVID-19 vaccine. Broader study findings: Most donors were white British, females outnumbered males, and clonal diversity was possibly underestimated. After two AZD1222 doses, spike-specific TCR breadth and depth rose versus day 0.

This CDR3 is built from 13 residues. Germline V CDR1 and CDR2: MDHEN, SYDVKM. V was clipped by 4 bases and J by 9 bases, with 13 bases between them. Some clones are missing from TCRdb's copy, which holds only in-frame ones; the method was immunoSEQ multiplex PCR. The data hold fewer than 150,000 clones, with 87% observed a single time. About this clone itself: What it binds is not known.

The source material was peripheral blood, sampled on day 0 of AZD1222 vaccination. The chain is built from TRBV28 and TRBJ2-1; D may match TRBD1 or TRBD2 (5 bases each). This sequence was found in an adult in good health. CDR3 nucleotide sequence: TGTGCCAGCAGTTACGGGACCACTGGTGAGCAGTTCTTC. Translation: CASSYGTTGEQFF.